Described below is a single TCR beta chain sequence and its context. Its specificity is unknown. Libraries of TRB cDNA were made by 5' RACE and carried UMIs. TCRdb reanalyzed the 5' RACE reads and collapses them to one entry per CDR3 protein, without DNA. The sample is made up of around 63,000 distinct CDR3 sequences, and the top ten hold around 4.9% of it. This sample stems from a study of CXCR3-negative and CXCR3-positive naive CD8 T cells. Overall study findings and caveats: Cryopreservation partially lowered CXCR3 expression, so most assays used fresh PBMCs. Diversity was high in both naive subsets and much lower in memory cells. TRB CDR3 properties indicated TCR strength, while surface CD5 was similar across naive subsets. A higher hydrophobicity marked the TRB CDR3s of CXCR3-positive naive cells versus CXCR3-negative naive cells.

The CDR3 is made up of 12 amino acids. Germline assignment: CDR1 PRHDT and CDR2 FYEKMQ (reference sequence). The sample taken for sequencing was naive CXCR3+ CD8+ T cells from blood. This sample's subset: CD45RO-CCR7+CD27+CD95- naive CD8+ T cells expressing CXCR3 (TNR3+). The source of this sequence is a human donor in good health. Some clones in this sample may be carry-over from other donors' samples. The chain carries TRBV13 and TRBJ1-1. This chain's CDR3 is CASSLSPNEAFF. Using reference TRBV13 and TRBJ1-1 for the parts outside the CDR3, the full variable domain is AAGVIQSPRHLIKEKRETATLKCYPIPRHDTVYWYQQGPGQDPQFLISFYEKMQSDKGSIPDRFSAQQFSDYHSELNMSSLELGDSALYFCASSLSPNEAFFGQGTRLTVV.